Sequencing of this TCR beta chain was carried out in a study of neurological immune-mediated disorders (dated by TCRdb to about 2019). Study-level background: The study compared peripheral blood TCR-beta repertoires of HTLV-I-associated myelopathy (HAM/TSP) patients, multiple sclerosis patients and healthy controls using UMI-based sequencing. Alongside PBMC samples, the set of about 100 TCR-beta libraries contained longitudinal samples, technical triplicates, and paired CD4+ and CD8+ T-cell subsets that had been sorted. The cohort comprised around 70 subjects: 14 HAM/TSP patients, 34 multiple sclerosis patients and 20 or so healthy controls. The full study reports these points: The highest TCR clonal expansion was observed in HAM/TSP patients, whereas the lowest was observed in MS patients, even when compared with healthy controls. Across subjects, expanded clones never shared an identical CDR3 amino acid sequence, which suggests that the TCR-beta repertoires in every group were private.

cDNA was synthesized by template-switch 5'RACE using a primer with a 10-nucleotide random unique molecular identifier that tagged each TCR transcript. Every sequencing run yielded over 170 million TCR-beta sequences covering 15-18 subjects. Total RNA was extracted with the RNeasy kit. The KAPA Real-time Library Amplification kit was used to amplify TCR-beta VDJ regions with primers for the TCR constant region and the 5'RACE anchor. A first PCR added sample indexes and Illumina adaptors, and a second PCR then raised library yield. After Ampure bead purification, the TCR product of roughly 650 bp was size-selected on a 2% E-gel SizeSelection system. Before pooling, library quality was assessed on a Bioanalyzer, concentration was determined with Qubit, and library quantification was performed with the Kapa Library Quantification kit. An Illumina HiSeq 2500 sequenced the libraries paired-end 2 x 150 bp. To increase sequence diversity, about 25-31% phiX was spiked into each library pool. On the study's bioinformatics: Quality-filtered reads were processed with the UMI-based MiGEC pipeline, which removed over 75% of raw TCR sequences during error correction. IMGT germline references were used for aligning VDJ genes, and each clonotype was defined as a unique CDR3 amino acid sequence together with its V-J genes. VDJtools evaluated clonal expansion, Shannon diversity and CDR3 relatedness (CalcPairwiseDistances, ClusterSamples); CLCbio workbench built phylogenetic trees. A clone was classed as expanded if it had 8 or more unique UMIs, a cutoff based on coefficient-of-variation modelling across technical triplicates. TCRdb reanalyzed the raw reads on its own, using fastp at Q25 for trimming and MiXCR for clone calling, and kept in-frame beta chains. Entries that share a CDR3 protein sequence are merged under the most common genes and DNA. These V and J calls are TCRdb output, not the study's own analysis. The sample table records under 90,000 distinct CDR3 sequences; around a tenth of these occur just once. The ten largest make up less than 2% of the sample.

Spanning cysteine to phenylalanine, the CDR3 consists of 13 amino acids. The CDR3 DNA has 39 bases and is translated from base 1. V and J are truncated by 0 bases and 8 bases respectively, leaving an intervening sequence of 10 bases. The germline V gene encodes CDR1 SGHAT and CDR2 FQNNGV. Blood bank volunteers in Maryland, USA served as the healthy controls. For the unsorted PBMC libraries, 2 million PBMCs were stored in RNAlater at -80 degrees C until RNA extraction and were used to generate the libraries. Peripheral blood underwent Ficoll-Hypaque density gradient centrifugation to isolate PBMCs, which were then cryopreserved in liquid nitrogen. To note about this clonotype: Its antigen is currently not known. No per-base quality is available; no much larger clone lies one base away.

The origin of this receptor is a man aged 50-60 years in good health. The V and J segments used are TRBV11-2 and TRBJ1-1, and possibly TRBD1, on 5 matching bases. Sequences were obtained from PBMCs. At the DNA level, the sequence is TGTGCCAGCAGCTTAGATAGGGGACGGGAAGCTTTCTTT. This codes for CASSLDRGREAFF.